This TCR beta chain was retrieved from a study of blood T cells in healthy people across ages. Overall study results and limits: Observed TCR beta diversity showed a strong correlation with the percentage of naive T cells as measured by flow cytometry.

V lost 1 base to trimming and J lost 0 bases, with 5 bases between them. The CDR3 spans 15 residues. Germline CDR1 is SGDLS and CDR2 is YYNGEE. Primers used in a second PCR of about 6 to 12 cycles were a sample-barcoded 5' primer and a J-beta primer mix. TCRdb re-derived calls from the 5' RACE reads in MiXCR, one entry per CDR3 protein. Of about 800,000 distinct CDR3 sequences listed, about three fifths were seen once; the top ten hold approximately 20%. On this clonotype itself: What it binds is unknown.

This clonotype was sampled from a man aged 25-45 years in good health. The sequenced material came from blood. The chain uses TRBV9 and TRBJ2-6; D is unresolved. CDR3 DNA sequence: TGTGCCAGCAGCGTACAGGACTCTGGGGCCAACGTCCTGACTTTC. It is translated as CASSVQDSGANVLTF.